The clone carrying this T cell receptor beta chain was seen a single time. Its target is not known. Deletions cut 0 bases from V and 4 bases from J, with 7 bases between. CDR1 is GTSNPN and CDR2 is SVGIG in the germline V gene (reference sequence). The CDR3 is 13 amino acids. Time point noted: after neoadjuvant nivolumab, at surgical resection. Using immunoSEQ multiplex PCR, the repertoire was profiled, and TCRdb retains in-frame clones only, with some absent. The table shows thousands of clones, with 75% to 85% occurring only once. This record comes from a study of neoadjuvant anti-PD-1 for oral cavity cancer. Study results and limitations: PBMC Gini-index clonality exceeded responders' in non-responders post-nivolumab.

The receptor was isolated from a person between 40 and 80 years old with oral cavity squamous cell carcinoma. The chain joins TRBV30 to TRBJ1-5; D gene uncertain. Sequencing was performed on PBMCs, taken after nivolumab (anti-PD-1) treatment. In DNA, the CDR3 is TGTGCCTGGAGTGTACGGGAAAATCAGCCCCAGCATTTT. Its protein is CAWSVRENQPQHF. Complete variable domain (other parts from reference TRBV30 and TRBJ1-5): SQTIHQWPATLVQPVGSPLSLECTVEGTSNPNLYWYRQAAGRGLQLLFYSVGIGQISSEVPQNLSASRPQDRQFILSSKKLLLSDSGFYLCAWSVRENQPQHFGDGTRLSIL.